This T cell receptor beta chain was obtained from a study of cytomegalovirus exposure and HLA in healthy donors (dated 2017 in TCRdb). Some background on the complete study: An earlier analysis of several hundred of the donors reported about 250 Gb of sequence data and 120 million or so unique TCR beta sequences from about 200 million T cells. Typing coverage varied by locus: about 620-640 donors for A, B, C, DRB1 and DQB1; around 560 for DQA1; more than 600 for DPA1; around 490 for DPB1. All discovery cohort repertoires had been generated using a single sequencing platform. On average, roughly 250,000 unique TCR beta nucleotide sequences were sequenced per donor among several hundred genotyped donors of the cohort, with roughly 20% of those sequences being non-productive. Roughly 5 DR-DQ haplotypes were handled as single units for association and clustering, since linkage in the cohort was strong. The study profiled the T cell repertoires of about 720 subjects by immunosequencing and related them to cytomegalovirus serostatus. An early release that covered about 600 HLA-typed donors contained around 300 gigabases of sequencing data and 80 million or so unique TCR sequences. The study aimed to test whether cataloging public T cell receptors could reveal signatures of past pathogen exposure. Alongside the repertoire data, information on donor age, sex, ethnicity and CMV serostatus was compiled. To predict cytomegalovirus infection status, the study brought together high-throughput TCR immunosequencing, statistical association of individual TCRs with disease status, and machine learning. A later genetic analysis took genome-wide SNP genotypes for about 65% of the 666 donors and used that subset as a discovery cohort. An earlier analysis of several hundred of the donors applied high-throughput TCR beta sequencing to assess whether each TCR beta V gene segment acted as functional or pseudogenic. In the later analysis, no new phenotypic data were used to find candidate immune exposures; instead, reliance was placed on TCR beta sequences and their occurrence across donors. A later analysis re-examined previously published TCR beta repertoires from about 700 donors and added high-resolution HLA genotyping to investigate patterns of TCR occurrence. Of the 300 to 450 genotyped donors, about 80% fell in the genetic ancestry cluster associated with self-reported Caucasian donors. Along with the approximately 600-subject first cohort, a separate validation cohort of about 110 different subjects was used. HLA typing covered class I and class II loci at four-digit resolution.

The cohort comprised around 690 healthy bone marrow donors. At the time of sampling, all cohort members were nominally healthy, though unrecorded immune exposures were likely present. The donor tested CMV seronegative, placing the donor among the 350 or so seronegative members of the cohort. Every donor gave a peripheral blood sample, and the peripheral blood mononuclear cells from that sample were used for TCR beta sequencing. Genomic DNA extraction from the blood cell samples was performed with the Qiagen DNeasy Blood Extraction Kit. As to this clone: Its cognate antigen has yet to be identified. The sample holds no much larger clone one base away, and base qualities are not on file.

Points the paper makes about the study in general: A total of 164 TCR beta chains were listed by the study as associated with cytomegalovirus. Because some donors lacked HLA typing at each locus, the association tests relied only on the typed subset. A later analysis found that TCR association rates varied across HLA loci, with DRB1 alleles showing the most associated TCRs and HLA-C alleles the fewest. Most TCR sequences were observed very rarely across donors, whereas some public TCRs were present in many individuals. The only immune exposure information available for the cohort was CMV serostatus. The cohort was sequenced for TCR beta chains only, and without alpha or paired-chain data the features that could be detected were limited. The sequencing pipeline was judged likely to have produced a cluster of highly shared sequence variants as a technical artifact. Compared with the approximately 710-donor mean, donors in an Asian-associated ancestry cluster had fewer N-insertions in productive TCRs, according to a later genetic analysis. A later genetic analysis associated a missense DCLRE1C variant with V-gene and J-gene trimming of TCR beta chains, and an independent cohort replicated the association. Some IMGT-functional V segments, including TRBV6-2 and TRBV6-3, could not be distinguished by the 87-base-pair reads and were therefore excluded. When HLA alleles, especially DR and DQ, strongly co-occurred, TCR associations were difficult to assign to individual alleles. In a later analysis, some 17,000 TCR beta sequences were associated with specific HLA alleles at a false discovery rate of 0.05. A later analysis found that HLA-associated TCR beta chains were more clonally expanded and had lower generation probabilities than equally common non-associated chains. The classifier was reported to diagnose cytomegalovirus status with high specificity and sensitivity in both the original and validation cohorts. Broadly in line with IMGT annotations, most TCR beta V segments showed up in productive rearrangements about 87% or about 30% of the time in an earlier analysis of 587 of the donors. The presence/absence analyses assumed that sequencing depth was roughly uniform across donors, and that assumption may not be true. Because counts were too low, roughly 16 rarely observed V segments, including chromosome 9 orphons, were excluded from the earlier analysis of several hundred of the donors. According to the authors, the approach could potentially be generalized to other disease states and immunological phenotypes. In vitro tests confirmed that a few of the cytomegalovirus-associated TCR beta chains recognize cytomegalovirus antigens. A later analysis found that most CMV-associated TCR beta chains appeared HLA-restricted, with HLA associations seemingly driven largely by CMV exposure. In a later analysis, several top co-occurrence clusters were reported to appear linked to parvovirus B19, influenza, CMV and Epstein-Barr virus. A further reported finding was that TCR beta sequences accurately predicted the HLA-A and HLA-B alleles for most subjects in the first cohort. Linkage disequilibrium might explain the correlated functional status among segregating V segments, but an unknown experimental factor could not be excluded.

CDR1 MNHNS and CDR2 SASEGT are derived from the germline V gene. The CDR3 holds 13 amino acids from the cysteine to the phenylalanine. CDR3 DNA is the only sequence kept; it has 39 bases, read in frame from the first base. The trim is 4 bases for V and 5 bases for J, with a gap of 11 bases between the germline ends. Libraries were prepared through the immunoSEQ multiplex PCR assay. For the multiplex PCR, a mixture combining 60 forward primers for TCR Vbeta segments and 13 reverse primers for TCR Jbeta segments was used. The CDR3 region of rearranged TCR beta genes was amplified from genomic DNA with a multiplex PCR assay. The amplified TCR beta libraries were sequenced on the Illumina HiSeq System as 87-base-pair reads. Per the source publication's procedure: A later analysis tallied 70 million to 100 million unique TCR beta chains across the 666 repertoires, and around 9.9 million of those chains were shared by two or more donors. To remove PCR and sequencing errors, raw reads were error-corrected and collapsed into unique sequences using a nearest-neighbor algorithm that merged closely related sequences. Alignment of CDR3 sequences to IMGT reference sequences was used to assign V, D and J gene segments. Each retained sequence needed at least a six-nucleotide match to both a V gene segment and a J gene segment. A rearrangement counted as productive if the CDR3 had no stop codons and remained in frame with V and J, and every other rearrangement counted as non-productive. Following IMGT convention, CDR3 was defined as the stretch from the second conserved V-encoded cysteine to the conserved J-encoded phenylalanine. The earlier analysis of about 610 of the donors excluded sequences that lacked an unambiguous match to a single V gene segment. In an earlier analysis of several hundred of the donors, V segments were called functional above 56.7% productive rearrangements and were called segregating when the between-donor standard deviation exceeded 5%. To diagnose cytomegalovirus status from the catalog of TCR beta chain sequences, a statistical classification framework was built. In a later analysis, TCR nucleotide sequences were compared against IMGT/GENE-DB human TR gene sequences so that V and J genes could be assigned. A later analysis assigned CDR3 sequences and most-parsimonious VDJ recombination scenarios with the TCRdist pipeline. In a later analysis, each TCR beta chain was defined by its CDR3 amino acid sequence together with its V-gene family, and reads without a unique V-gene family were excluded. A later analysis removed roughly 590 highly shared, low-generation-probability nucleotide sequences to deal with suspected cross-contamination and a sequencing artifact. In a later analysis, a clonal expansion index for each public chain was calculated from normalized within-repertoire ranks of inferred template counts. In a later analysis, generation probabilities were computed using a VDJ recombination model fitted to out-of-frame rearrangements, and the results were checked against IGoR. A later analysis scored TCR-TCR, TCR-HLA and TCR-CMV co-occurrence with hypergeometric tests, applying a repertoire-size bias correction to TCR pairs. To estimate false discovery rates, a later analysis permuted the HLA or CMV assignments 20 times. In a later analysis, co-occurring TCRs were grouped with DBSCAN, and TCRdist sequence similarity was added when clustering was performed within HLA-allele-positive subsets. Repertoires with fewer than 30,000 or more than 120,000 public chains, plus five repertoires with anomalous nucleotide sharing, were excluded from co-occurrence clustering. TCRdb mirrors the immuneACCESS table, restricted to in-frame sequences. Some clones are absent from its copies; in checked studies, under half trace to an unresolved V gene, and the reason for the others is unknown. The DNA gave D and trimming, while V, J and clone size come from that table. In this sample the table shows fewer than 200,000 clones, approximately 71% of which occur a single time. The ten biggest clones cover approximately 1.3% of the sample.

Sequencing was performed on PBMCs. This clonotype originated in a man aged 50-59 years in good health and CMV-seronegative. This receptor chain uses TRBV6-1 and TRBJ1-2, with no confident D gene call. Here is the DNA: TGTGCCAGCAGTGCCGATGGACTTTATGGCTACACCTTC. Translated, it reads CASSADGLYGYTF.